This entry lists 25 T cell receptor beta chains sequenced from one sample in a study of blood T cell repertoires in COVID-19. Sequenced by immunoSEQ multiplex PCR; TCRdb stores in-frame clones only, minus some. The profile shows fewer than 60,000 clones, more than 80% of them singletons. The sequencing sample was made of peripheral blood. These receptors were taken from a man aged 55 to 70 with acute or convalescent COVID-19.

The rearrangement joins TRBV19 to TRBJ1-2; TRBD1 aligns across 9 bases. The germline CDR1 and CDR2 sequences are LNHDA and SQIVND (reference sequence). V dropped 4 bases and J dropped 1; count of bases not matched to a gene: 10. The CDR3 has 17 residues. The CDR3 nucleotides are TGTGCCAGTAGTACAAGAACTGGACAGGGGATTAACTATGGCTACACCTTC. It yields the protein CASSTRTGQGINYGYTF.

Here the CDR3 reads CASSFKGEGNGYTF. In DNA, the CDR3 is TGTGCCAGCAGCTTTAAAGGGGAAGGGAATGGCTACACCTTC. The chain employs TRBV5-4 and TRBJ1-2; TRBD1 is a possible D gene (5 bases). The germline CDR1 and CDR2 sequences are SGHNT and YYREEE (reference sequence). The CDR3 is 14 residues long. V dropped 2 bases and J dropped 6 bases, with 14 bases sitting between them. Using reference TRBV5-4 and TRBJ1-2 for the parts outside the CDR3, the full variable domain is ETGVTQSPTHLIKTRGQQVTLRCSSQSGHNTVSWYQQALGQGPQFIFQYYREEENGRGNFPPRFSGLQFPNYSSELNVNALELDDSALYLCASSFKGEGNGYTFGSGTRLTVV.

This rearrangement joins TRBV21-1 to TRBJ1-2. TRBV21-1 is classified as a pseudogene. CDR3 length: 14 residues. The CDR3 spells CASKTPGYRNGYTF. The CDR3 region has the DNA TGTGCCAGTAAAACCCCGGGGTATCGGAATGGCTACACCTTC.

The rearrangement joins TRBV27 to TRBJ2-7; D possibly corresponds to TRBD1 (7 bases). V lost 6 bases and J 6 bases, leaving 18 bases between the germline ends. The CDR3 contains 14 residues. Germline V gene data show CDR1 as MNHEY and CDR2 as SMNVEV (reference sequence). The CDR3 DNA reads TGTGCCAGCAGGGCCGGGACAGCCGGGGGCGAGCAGTACTTC. This sequence encodes CASRAGTAGGEQYF.

This chain joins TRBV18 and TRBJ1-1, with D possibly TRBD1 on 6 matching bases. CDR1 and CDR2 (germline): KGHSH, LQKENI. This CDR3 is built from 12 residues. V lost 3 bases, J lost 13 bases, and 15 bases lay in between. CDR3 nucleotides: TGTGCCAGCTCACCTACGGACAGACACGGTTTCTTT. This sequence encodes CASSPTDRHGFF.

This clone was seen a few times. CDR3 in amino acids: CASSPAPGETQYF. DNA for the CDR3: TGTGCCAGCAGCCCTGCCCCAGGAGAGACCCAGTACTTC. The chain joins TRBV12-3 or TRBV12-4 to TRBJ2-5; no clear D. CDR3 size: 13 residues. Between the trimmed V and J ends, which lost 6 bases and 4 bases, there was a span of 12 bases.

This clone was seen only a few times. The genes are TRBV13 and TRBJ1-5; D is unresolved. With 0 bases removed from V and 1 base from J, the gap between germline ends came to 13 bases. The CDR3 loop spans 17 amino acids. Germline V gene data show CDR1 as PRHDT and CDR2 as FYEKMQ (reference sequence). The CDR3 reads CASSLGRSGLSNQPQHF. The CDR3 DNA reads as TGTGCCAGCAGCTTAGGCCGGTCTGGGCTGAGCAATCAGCCCCAGCATTTT.

In DNA, the CDR3 is TGTGCCATCAGTGTGCAGGGAATGGACACTGAAGCTTTCTTT. Translating gives CAISVQGMDTEAFF. The chain uses TRBV10-3 and TRBJ1-1; possibly TRBD1 for D (5 bases). Germline CDR1 ENHRY, CDR2 SYGVKD. Trimming left V 4 bases short and J 3 bases short, with 12 bases between. CDR3 size: 14 residues.

V usage is TRBV6-2 or TRBV6-3 and J usage is TRBJ2-7; D perhaps matches TRBD1 (5 bases). V shed 3 bases and J shed 5 bases, with 8 bases lying between them. Germline CDR1 MNHEY, CDR2 SVGEGT. The CDR3 covers 12 residues. The CDR3 sequence: CASSYKGHEQYF. CDR3 nucleotide sequence: TGTGCCAGCAGTTATAAGGGGCACGAGCAGTACTTC.

The gene calls are TRBV6-5 and TRBJ2-3, with 7 bases identical to TRBD2. The CDR3 has 14 amino acids. Germline assignment: CDR1 MNHEY and CDR2 SVGAGI. The CDR3 sequence is CVVTRAGVTDTQYF. The CDR3 nucleotides read TGTGTCGTTACCCGGGCGGGGGTAACAGATACGCAGTATTTT.

Only one count was recorded for this clone. This chain connects TRBV5-1 to TRBJ1-6; 7 bases fit TRBD1. The J segment lost 3 bases and the V segment lost 1 base, leaving 4 bases of the junction unmatched. Germline V CDR1 and CDR2: SGHRS, YFSETQ. The CDR3 is 16 residues long. CDR3 nucleotide sequence: TGCGCCAGCAGCTTGACGGGACAGCGCTATAATTCACCCCTCCACTTT. Translation: CASSLTGQRYNSPLHF.

The chain is built from TRBV9 and TRBJ1-6; TRBD1 matches 10 bases. V gave up 5 bases and J gave up 8 bases; unmatched junction bases: 7. The CDR3 has 15 amino acids. CDR1 SGDLS and CDR2 YYNGEE come from the germline V gene. The CDR3 bases are TGTGCCAGCAGTCAGACAGGGGGCGAGGATTCACCCCTCCACTTT. It encodes CASSQTGGEDSPLHF.

The chain employs TRBV7-3 and TRBJ2-5; 8 nucleotides align to TRBD1. The germline CDR1 and CDR2 sequences are SGHTA and FQGTGA. Trimming took 6 bases from V and 4 from J; bases not matched to a gene: 10. The CDR3 runs 15 residues. The CDR3 region has the DNA TGTGCCAGCAGGGCTGCGGACAGGGTAGGAGAGACCCAGTACTTC. Its protein is CASRAADRVGETQYF.

The chain has TRBV30 and TRBJ1-2, with 9 bases identical to TRBD1. This CDR3 comprises 13 residues. The junction had 7 bases not matched to a gene; V was cut back by 4 bases and J by 7 bases. CDR1 GTSNPN and CDR2 SVGIG come from the germline V gene (reference sequence). CDR3 sequence: CAWITDRGAGYTF. CDR3 nucleotides: TGTGCCTGGATTACTGACAGGGGGGCTGGCTACACCTTC.

This clone has just one count. V and J are TRBV6-2 or TRBV6-3 and TRBJ1-2, with D uncertain. Trimming removed 0 bases at V and 4 bases at J, with 12 bases between. Germline lookup yields CDR1 MNHEY and CDR2 SVGEGT. The CDR3 spans 15 residues. CDR3 region: CASSYSRGIGYGYTF. The CDR3 DNA is TGTGCCAGCAGTTACTCCCGAGGGATCGGCTATGGCTACACCTTC.

This clone was observed a single time. This chain uses TRBV27 with TRBJ1-2; 9 bases align to TRBD1. Trimming at V came to 6 bases and at J to 4 bases, leaving 6 bases not matched to a gene. The CDR3 covers 14 residues. CDR1 is MNHEY and CDR2 is SMNVEV in the germline V gene (reference sequence). DNA for the CDR3: TGTGCCAGCAGAACCGGGACAGGGTTCTATGGCTACACCTTC. It codes for CASRTGTGFYGYTF.

The V gene is TRBV7-8, the J gene TRBJ2-5; 7 bases map to TRBD1. Germline V CDR1 and CDR2: SGHVS, FQNEAQ. J lost 5 bases, V lost 1 base, and 7 bases had no gene match. This CDR3 spans 15 amino acids. CDR3 nucleotide sequence: TGTGCCAGCAGCTTAGTGAGGGGGCCGAGGGAGACCCAGTACTTC. Amino acid sequence: CASSLVRGPRETQYF. The variable domain in full, completed from reference TRBV7-8 and TRBJ2-5, reads GAGVSQSPRYKVAKRGQDVALRCDPISGHVSLFWYQQALGQGPEFLTYFQNEAQLDKSGLPSDRFFAERPEGSVSTLKIQRTQQEDSAVYLCASSLVRGPRETQYFGPGTRLLVL.

V usage is TRBV5-5 and J usage is TRBJ1-3, with a possible D match to TRBD1 (5 bases). V was clipped by 1 base and J by 0 bases, with 8 bases between them. This CDR3 is built from 15 residues. Germline loops: CDR1 SGHKS, CDR2 YYEKEE (reference sequence). The CDR3 DNA is TGTGCCAGCAGCTTGAGGGGCCACTCTGGAAACACCATATATTTT. Encoded protein: CASSLRGHSGNTIYF.

The genes are TRBV30 and TRBJ2-2; 8 bases fit TRBD1. V shed 7 bases, J shed 5 bases, and the junction held 9 bases outside the gene matches. CDR1 and CDR2 from the germline V gene are GTSNPN and SVGIG (reference sequence). The CDR3 loop spans 14 amino acids. The CDR3 here is CASIGQGATGELFF. CDR3 sequence (DNA): TGTGCCTCGATAGGGCAGGGGGCTACCGGGGAGCTGTTTTTT.

This clone has just one count. The V call is TRBV7-2, the J call TRBJ2-2; the match to TRBD1 covers 7 bases. This CDR3 region has 14 residues. The V gene end was trimmed by 6 bases and the J gene end by 2 bases; junction bases not matched to a gene: 3. The germline V gene encodes CDR1 SGHTA and CDR2 FQGNSA. As DNA, the CDR3 is TGTGCCAGCAGTCGACAGGGAAACACCGGGGAGCTGTTTTTT. Translating it yields CASSRQGNTGELFF.

This rearrangement joins TRBV11-2 to TRBJ1-2; D unresolved. The V gene lost 0 bases and the J gene lost 2 bases, with 10 bases spanning the gap. The CDR3 extends over 15 amino acids. CDR1 is SGHAT and CDR2 is FQNNGV in the germline V gene. The CDR3 sequence: CASSLDLGQNYGYTF. The CDR3, as DNA: TGTGCCAGCAGCTTAGATTTGGGCCAGAACTATGGCTACACCTTC. Full variable domain (rest looked up from reference TRBV11-2 and TRBJ1-2): EAGVAQSPRYKIIEKRQSVAFWCNPISGHATLYWYQQILGQGPKLLIQFQNNGVVDDSQLPKDRFSAERLKGVDSTLKIQPAKLEDSAVYLCASSLDLGQNYGYTFGSGTRLTVV.

This rearrangement joins TRBV4-1 to TRBJ2-7; maybe TRBD1 (6 bases). The V gene lost 0 bases and the J gene lost 2 bases, with 11 bases spanning the gap. Per the germline V gene, CDR1 is MGHRA and CDR2 is YSYEKL. The CDR3 has 15 amino acids. The chain's CDR3 is CASSQDNRVTYEQYF. As DNA, the CDR3 is TGCGCCAGCAGCCAAGACAACAGGGTAACCTACGAGCAGTACTTC.

In this sample, this clone turned up once. This chain links TRBV30 with TRBJ2-2; 7 nucleotides agree with TRBD1. CDR1 and CDR2 (germline): GTSNPN, SVGIG (reference sequence). The CDR3 has 13 amino acids. V trimming: 2 bases; J trimming: 6 bases; junction bases outside the gene matches: 3. The CDR3 here is CAWSIGGSGELFF. The CDR3 DNA is TGTGCCTGGAGTATAGGGGGCTCCGGGGAGCTGTTTTTT.

The CDR3, as DNA: TGTGCCAGCAGCCCCATCGGACAGGGGGCGTATGGCTACACCTTC. Protein product: CASSPIGQGAYGYTF. This chain links TRBV9 with TRBJ1-2; 11 bases match TRBD1. CDR3 size: 15 residues. Per germline, CDR1 SGDLS and CDR2 YYNGEE. After removal of 4 bases from V and 5 bases from J, the junction contained 7 bases not matched to a gene.

Points on this clone: This specimen includes other DNA sequences encoding the same CDR3. The chain couples TRBV4-1 to TRBJ2-7; 9 bases agree with TRBD1. Germline CDR1 is MGHRA and CDR2 is YSYEKL. CDR3 length: 13 residues. The V gene end was trimmed by 6 bases and the J gene end by 4 bases; junction bases not matched to a gene: 4. CDR3 region: CASSQDRGYEQYF. The CDR3 DNA is TGCGCCAGCAGTCAGGACAGGGGATACGAGCAGTACTTC.